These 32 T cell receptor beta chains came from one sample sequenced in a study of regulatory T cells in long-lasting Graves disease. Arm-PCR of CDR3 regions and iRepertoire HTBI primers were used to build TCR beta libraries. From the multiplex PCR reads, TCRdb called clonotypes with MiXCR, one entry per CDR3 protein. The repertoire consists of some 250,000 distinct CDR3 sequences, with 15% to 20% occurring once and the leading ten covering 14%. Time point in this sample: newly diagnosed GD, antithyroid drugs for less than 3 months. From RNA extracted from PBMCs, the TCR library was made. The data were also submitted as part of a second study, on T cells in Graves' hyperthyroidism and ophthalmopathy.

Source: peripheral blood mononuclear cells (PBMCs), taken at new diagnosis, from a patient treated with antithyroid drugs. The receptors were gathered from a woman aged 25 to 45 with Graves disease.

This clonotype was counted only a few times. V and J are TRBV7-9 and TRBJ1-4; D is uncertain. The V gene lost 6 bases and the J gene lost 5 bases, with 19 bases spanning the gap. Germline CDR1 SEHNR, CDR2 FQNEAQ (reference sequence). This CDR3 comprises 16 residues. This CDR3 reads CASSLRRVNVNEKLFF. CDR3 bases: TGTGCCAGCAGTCTCAGACGAGTCAACGTCAATGAAAAACTGTTTTTT.

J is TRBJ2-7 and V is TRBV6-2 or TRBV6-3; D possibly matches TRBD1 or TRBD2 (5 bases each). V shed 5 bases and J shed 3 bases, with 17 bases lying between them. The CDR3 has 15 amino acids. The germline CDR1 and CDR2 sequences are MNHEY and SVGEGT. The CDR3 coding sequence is TGTGCCAGCAGTCCCCCTGGGGCAGACTACTACGAGCAGTACTTC. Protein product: CASSPPGADYYEQYF.

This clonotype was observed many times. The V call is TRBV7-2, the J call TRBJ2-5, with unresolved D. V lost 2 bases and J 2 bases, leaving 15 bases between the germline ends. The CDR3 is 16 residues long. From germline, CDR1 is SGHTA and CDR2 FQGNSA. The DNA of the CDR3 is TGTGCCAGCAGCTTAACGGACGAGGCTCATCAAGAGACCCAGTACTTC. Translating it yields CASSLTDEAHQETQYF.

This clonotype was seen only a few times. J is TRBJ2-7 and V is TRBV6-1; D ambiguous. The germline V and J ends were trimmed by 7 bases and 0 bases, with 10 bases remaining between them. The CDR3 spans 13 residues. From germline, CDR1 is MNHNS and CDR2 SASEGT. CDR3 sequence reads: CASTPASSYEQYF. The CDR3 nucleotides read TGTGCCAGCACCCCCGCGAGCTCCTACGAGCAGTACTTC.

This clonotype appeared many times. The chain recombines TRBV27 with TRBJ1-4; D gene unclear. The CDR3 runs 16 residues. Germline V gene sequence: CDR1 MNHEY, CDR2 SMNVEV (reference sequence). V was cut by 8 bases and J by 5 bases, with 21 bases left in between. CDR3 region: CASGPIPFLPNEKLFF. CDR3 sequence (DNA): TGTGCCAGCGGTCCTATACCCTTCCTTCCAAATGAAAAACTGTTTTTT.

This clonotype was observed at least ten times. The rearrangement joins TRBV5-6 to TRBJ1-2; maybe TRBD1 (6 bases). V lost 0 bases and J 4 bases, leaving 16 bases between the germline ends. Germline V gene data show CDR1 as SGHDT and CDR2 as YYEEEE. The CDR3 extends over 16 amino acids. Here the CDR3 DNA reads TGTGCCAGCAGCTTGGCGCTCCGGACAGCCCTCTATGGCTACACCTTC. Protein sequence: CASSLALRTALYGYTF.

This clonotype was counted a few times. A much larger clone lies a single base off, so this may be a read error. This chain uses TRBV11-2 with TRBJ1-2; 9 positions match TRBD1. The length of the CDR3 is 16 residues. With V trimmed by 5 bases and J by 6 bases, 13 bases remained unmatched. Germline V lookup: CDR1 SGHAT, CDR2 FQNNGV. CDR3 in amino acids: CASSLDRQGEHHGYTF. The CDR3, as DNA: TGTGCCAGCAGCCTCGACAGACAGGGGGAGCACCATGGCTACACCTTC.

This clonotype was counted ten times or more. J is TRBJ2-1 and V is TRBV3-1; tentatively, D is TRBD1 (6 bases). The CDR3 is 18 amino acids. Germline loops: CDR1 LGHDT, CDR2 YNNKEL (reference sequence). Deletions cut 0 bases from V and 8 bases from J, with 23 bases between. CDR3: CASSQEGWSSFEGDEQFF. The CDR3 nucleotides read TGTGCCAGCAGCCAAGAGGGTTGGTCTAGCTTTGAGGGGGATGAGCAGTTCTTC.

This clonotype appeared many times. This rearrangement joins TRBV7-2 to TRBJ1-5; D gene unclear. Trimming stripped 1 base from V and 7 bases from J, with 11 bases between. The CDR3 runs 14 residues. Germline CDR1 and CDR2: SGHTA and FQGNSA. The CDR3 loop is CASSLVLTEQPQHF. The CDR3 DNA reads TGTGCCAGCAGCTTAGTTTTAACGGAGCAGCCCCAGCATTTT.

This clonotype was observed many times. CDR3 region: CASSDPGRSSNTEAFF. CDR3 sequence (DNA): TGTGCCAGCAGTGACCCCGGACGGTCTTCGAACACTGAAGCTTTCTTT. V and J are TRBV12-3 or TRBV12-4 and TRBJ1-1; D uncertain. CDR3 length: 16 amino acids. V lost 5 bases and J 1 base, leaving 17 bases between the germline ends.

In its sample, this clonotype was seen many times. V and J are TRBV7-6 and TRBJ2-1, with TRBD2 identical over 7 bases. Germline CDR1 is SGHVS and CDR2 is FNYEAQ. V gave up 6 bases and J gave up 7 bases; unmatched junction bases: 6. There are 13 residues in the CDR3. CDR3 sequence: CASSLGRVNEQFF. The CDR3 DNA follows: TGTGCCAGCAGTCTAGGGAGGGTAAATGAGCAGTTCTTC.

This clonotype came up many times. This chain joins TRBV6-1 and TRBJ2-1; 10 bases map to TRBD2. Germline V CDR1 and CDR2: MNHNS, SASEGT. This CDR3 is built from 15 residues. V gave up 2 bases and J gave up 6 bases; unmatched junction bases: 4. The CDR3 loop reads CASSETSGASNEQFF. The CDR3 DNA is TGTGCCAGCAGTGAAACTAGCGGGGCTTCCAATGAGCAGTTCTTC.

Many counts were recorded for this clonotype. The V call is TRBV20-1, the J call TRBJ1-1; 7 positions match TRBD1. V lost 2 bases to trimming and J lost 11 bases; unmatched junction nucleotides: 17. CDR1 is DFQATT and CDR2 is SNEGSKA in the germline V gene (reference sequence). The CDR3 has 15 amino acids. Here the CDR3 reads CSARLSPGQNTGAFF. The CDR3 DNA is TGCAGTGCTAGACTAAGTCCGGGACAGAACACTGGGGCTTTCTTT.

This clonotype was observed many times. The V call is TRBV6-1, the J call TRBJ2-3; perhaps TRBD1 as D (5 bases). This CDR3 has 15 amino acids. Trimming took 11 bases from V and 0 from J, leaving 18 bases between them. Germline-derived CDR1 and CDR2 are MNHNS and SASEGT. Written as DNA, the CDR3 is TGTGCCTGTAAGGACACCCAGCTTAGCACAGATACGCAGTATTTT. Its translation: CACKDTQLSTDTQYF.

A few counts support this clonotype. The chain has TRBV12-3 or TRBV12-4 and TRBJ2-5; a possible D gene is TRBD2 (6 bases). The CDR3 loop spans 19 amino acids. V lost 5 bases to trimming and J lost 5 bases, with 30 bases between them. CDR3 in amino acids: CASSPHSPGAISLEETQYF. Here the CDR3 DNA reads TGTGCCAGCAGTCCACACAGCCCGGGAGCCATCTCCCTTGAGGAGACCCAGTACTTC.

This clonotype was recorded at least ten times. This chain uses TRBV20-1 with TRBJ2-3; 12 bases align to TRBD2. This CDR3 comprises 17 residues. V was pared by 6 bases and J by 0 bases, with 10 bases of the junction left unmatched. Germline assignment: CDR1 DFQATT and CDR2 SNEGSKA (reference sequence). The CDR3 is CSATILTSGGSTDTQYF. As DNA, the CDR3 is TGCAGTGCCACGATCCTGACTAGCGGGGGTAGCACAGATACGCAGTATTTT.

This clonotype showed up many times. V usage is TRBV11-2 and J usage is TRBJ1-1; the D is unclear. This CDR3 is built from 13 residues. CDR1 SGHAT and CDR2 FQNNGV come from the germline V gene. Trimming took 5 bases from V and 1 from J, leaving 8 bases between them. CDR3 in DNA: TGTGCCAGCAGCGCCGACAAGAACACTGAAGCTTTCTTT. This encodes CASSADKNTEAFF.

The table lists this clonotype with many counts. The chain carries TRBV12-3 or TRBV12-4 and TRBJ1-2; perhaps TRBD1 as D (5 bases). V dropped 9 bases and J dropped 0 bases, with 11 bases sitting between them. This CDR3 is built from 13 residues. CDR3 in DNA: TGTGCCAGTGCAGGGTCAGCTAACTATGGCTACACCTTC. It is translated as CASAGSANYGYTF.

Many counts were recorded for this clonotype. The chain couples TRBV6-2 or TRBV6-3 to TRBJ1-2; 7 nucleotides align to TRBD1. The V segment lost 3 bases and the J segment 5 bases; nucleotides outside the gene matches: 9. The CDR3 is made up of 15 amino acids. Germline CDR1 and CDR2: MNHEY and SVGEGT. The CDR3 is CASSYKGAINYGYTF. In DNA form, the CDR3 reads TGTGCCAGCAGTTATAAGGGGGCTATTAATTATGGCTACACCTTC.

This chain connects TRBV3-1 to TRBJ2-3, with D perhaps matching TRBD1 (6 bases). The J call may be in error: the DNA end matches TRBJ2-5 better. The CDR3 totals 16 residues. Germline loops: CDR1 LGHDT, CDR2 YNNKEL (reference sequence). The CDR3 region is CASSQAVGANQETQYF. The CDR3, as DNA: TGTGCCAGCAGCCAAGCTGTGGGGGCCAATCAGGAGACCCAGTACTTC.

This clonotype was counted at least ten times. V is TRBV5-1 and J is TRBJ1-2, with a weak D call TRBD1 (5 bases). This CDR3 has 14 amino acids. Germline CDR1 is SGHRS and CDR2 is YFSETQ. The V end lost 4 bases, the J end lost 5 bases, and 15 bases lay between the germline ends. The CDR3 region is CASSPGGGTYGYTF. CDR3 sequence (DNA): TGCGCCAGCAGCCCCGGGGGGGGAACATATGGCTACACCTTC.

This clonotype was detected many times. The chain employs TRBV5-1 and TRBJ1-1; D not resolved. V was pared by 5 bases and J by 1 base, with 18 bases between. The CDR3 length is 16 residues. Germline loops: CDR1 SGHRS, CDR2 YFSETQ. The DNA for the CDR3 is TGCGCCAGCAGTTCGAAAGACCCAGAGAGGAACACTGAAGCTTTCTTT. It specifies CASSSKDPERNTEAFF.

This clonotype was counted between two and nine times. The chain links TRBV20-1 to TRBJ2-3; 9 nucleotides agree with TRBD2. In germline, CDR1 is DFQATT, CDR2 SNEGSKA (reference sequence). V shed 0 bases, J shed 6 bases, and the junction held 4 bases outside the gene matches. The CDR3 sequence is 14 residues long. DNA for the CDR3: TGCAGTGCTAGAGAGGGCGGGGGGGCCGATACGCAGTATTTT. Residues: CSAREGGGADTQYF.

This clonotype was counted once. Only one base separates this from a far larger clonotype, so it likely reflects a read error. This CDR3 reads CSARVAGGSGRTQFF. As DNA, the CDR3 is TGCAGTGCTAGAGTAGCGGGGGGGTCTGGTAGGACCCAGTTCTTC. The genes are TRBV20-1 and TRBJ2-1; 11 bases are shared with TRBD2. Germline lookup yields CDR1 DFQATT and CDR2 SNEGSKA (reference sequence). V gave up 1 base and J gave up 13 bases; unmatched junction bases: 12. The CDR3 length is 15 residues.

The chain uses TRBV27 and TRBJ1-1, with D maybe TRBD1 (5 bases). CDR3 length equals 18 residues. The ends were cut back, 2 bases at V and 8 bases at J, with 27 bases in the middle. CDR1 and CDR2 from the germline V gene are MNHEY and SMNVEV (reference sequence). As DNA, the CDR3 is TGTGCCAGCAGTTTACTGTCAGCGGGGCCCGACCAGGGTGACGAAGCTTTCTTT. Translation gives CASSLLSAGPDQGDEAFF.

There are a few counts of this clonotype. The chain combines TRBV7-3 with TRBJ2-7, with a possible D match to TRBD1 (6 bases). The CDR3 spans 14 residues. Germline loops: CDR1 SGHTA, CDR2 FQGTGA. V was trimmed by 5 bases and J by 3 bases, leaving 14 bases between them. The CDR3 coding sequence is TGTGCCAGCAGCCCAGAGATGGACAGCTACGAGCAGTACTTC. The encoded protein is CASSPEMDSYEQYF.

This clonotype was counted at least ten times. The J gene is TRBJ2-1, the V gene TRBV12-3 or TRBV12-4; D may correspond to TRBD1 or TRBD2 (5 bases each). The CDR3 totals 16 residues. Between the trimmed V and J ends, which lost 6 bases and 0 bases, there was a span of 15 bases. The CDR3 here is CASRVGRPSSYNEQFF. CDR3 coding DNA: TGTGCCAGCAGGGTGGGACGGCCGAGCTCCTACAATGAGCAGTTCTTC.

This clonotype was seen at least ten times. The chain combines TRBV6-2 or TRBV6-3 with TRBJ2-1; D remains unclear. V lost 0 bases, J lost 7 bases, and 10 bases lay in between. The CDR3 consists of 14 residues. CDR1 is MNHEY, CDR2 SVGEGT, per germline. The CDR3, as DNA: TGTGCCAGCAGTTACTCGGACCTGGGGAATGAGCAGTTCTTC. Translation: CASSYSDLGNEQFF.

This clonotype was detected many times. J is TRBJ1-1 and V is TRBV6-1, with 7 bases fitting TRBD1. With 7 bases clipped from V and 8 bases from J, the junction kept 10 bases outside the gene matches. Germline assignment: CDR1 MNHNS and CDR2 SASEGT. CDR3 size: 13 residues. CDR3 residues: CASTLQGREEAFF. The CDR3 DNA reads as TGTGCCAGCACCCTACAGGGGCGAGAGGAAGCTTTCTTT.

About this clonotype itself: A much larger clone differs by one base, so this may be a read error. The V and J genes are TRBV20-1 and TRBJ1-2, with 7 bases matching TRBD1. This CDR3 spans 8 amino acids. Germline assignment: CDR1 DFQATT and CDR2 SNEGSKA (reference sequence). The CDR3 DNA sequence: TGCCGTGCCCGAGGGACAGTTTTC. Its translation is CRARGTVF.

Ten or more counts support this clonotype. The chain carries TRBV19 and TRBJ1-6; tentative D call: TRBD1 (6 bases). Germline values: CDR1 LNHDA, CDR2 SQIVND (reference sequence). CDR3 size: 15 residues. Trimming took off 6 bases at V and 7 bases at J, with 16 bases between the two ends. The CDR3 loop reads CASRTTGRGNSPLHF. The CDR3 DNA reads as TGTGCCAGTAGAACAACAGGGCGGGGAAATTCACCCCTCCACTTT.

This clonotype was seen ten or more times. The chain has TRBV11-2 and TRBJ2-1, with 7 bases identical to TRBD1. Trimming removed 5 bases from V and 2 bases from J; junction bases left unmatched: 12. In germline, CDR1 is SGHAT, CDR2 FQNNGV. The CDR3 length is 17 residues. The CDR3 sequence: CASSVGTAPTTYNEQFF. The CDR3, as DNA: TGTGCCAGCAGCGTGGGGACAGCCCCAACTACCTACAATGAGCAGTTCTTC.